This T cell receptor beta chain was sequenced for a study of cytomegalovirus exposure and HLA in healthy donors. General study results and limits: Listed as cytomegalovirus-associated were about 160 TCR beta chains. Later, an analysis found that TCR clusters from the first cohort tended to co-occur in the 90 to 150 validation repertoires.

Some clones are missing from TCRdb's copy, which holds only in-frame ones; the method was immunoSEQ multiplex PCR. This table holds 200,000 to 300,000 clones, around nine tenths found once. V shed 11 bases and J 0 bases; nucleotides not matched to a gene: 10. Germline CDR1 is SNHLY and CDR2 is FYNNEI. This CDR3 contains 15 residues. Concerning this clone itself: Its matching antigen is unknown.

The TCR was taken from a man between 18 and 29 years old in good health and CMV-seronegative. The V gene is TRBV2, the J gene TRBJ2-3, with TRBD2 identical over 8 bases. What was sequenced was PBMCs. CDR3 bases: TGTGCCTCGGCGACTAGCGTCTATAGCACAGATACGCAGTATTTT. It yields the protein CASATSVYSTDTQYF.